The present T cell receptor (beta chain) was sequenced within a study of T cells after yellow fever vaccination. Findings of the study overall: Primary-vaccination clones mostly resurfaced post-booster (approximately 96% CD4, approximately 89% CD8).

Germline V lookup: CDR1 DFQATT, CDR2 SNEGSKA (reference sequence). Trimming removed 3 bases from V and 1 base from J, with 9 bases in between. This CDR3 has 14 residues. TCRdb called the 5' RACE reads again in MiXCR, with one record for every CDR3 protein. This table has around 530,000 distinct CDR3 sequences, less than 20% appearing once. Turning to this clonotype: Its antigen remains unidentified.

The receptor's source is a man between 18 and 35 years old who received the YFV17D yellow fever vaccine. The V and J genes are TRBV20-1 and TRBJ2-2; no clear D. Sequencing used PBMCs, obtained about 5 days after the first yellow fever vaccination. The CDR3 DNA sequence: TGCAGTGCTAGGCCACTTCGGAACACCGGGGAGCTGTTTTTT. It codes for CSARPLRNTGELFF.